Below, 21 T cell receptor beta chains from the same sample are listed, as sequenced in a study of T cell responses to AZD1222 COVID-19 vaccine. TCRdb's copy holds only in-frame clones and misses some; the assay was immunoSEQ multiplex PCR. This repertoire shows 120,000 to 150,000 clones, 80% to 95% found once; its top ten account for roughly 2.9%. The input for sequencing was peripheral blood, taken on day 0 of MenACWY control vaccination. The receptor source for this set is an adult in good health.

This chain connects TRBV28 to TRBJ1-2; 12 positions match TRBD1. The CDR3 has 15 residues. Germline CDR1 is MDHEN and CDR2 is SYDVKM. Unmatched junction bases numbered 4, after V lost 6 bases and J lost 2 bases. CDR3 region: CASRGQGALNYGYTF. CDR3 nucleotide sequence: TGTGCCAGCAGGGGACAGGGGGCCCTAAACTATGGCTACACCTTC.

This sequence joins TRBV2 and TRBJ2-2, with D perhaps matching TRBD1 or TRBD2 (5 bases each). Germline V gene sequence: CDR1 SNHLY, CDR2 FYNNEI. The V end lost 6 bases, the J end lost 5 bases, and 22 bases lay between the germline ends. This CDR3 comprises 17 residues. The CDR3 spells CASSPIGGHGGTGELFF. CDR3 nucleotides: TGTGCCAGCAGCCCCATAGGAGGACATGGGGGAACCGGGGAGCTGTTTTTT.

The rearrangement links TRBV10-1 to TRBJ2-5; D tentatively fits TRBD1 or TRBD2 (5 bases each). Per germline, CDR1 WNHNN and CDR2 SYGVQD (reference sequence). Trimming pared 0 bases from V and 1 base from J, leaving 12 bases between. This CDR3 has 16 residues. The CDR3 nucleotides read TGCGCCAGCAGTGAGTCGAGGGCTACAGGCCAAGAGACCCAGTACTTC. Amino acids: CASSESRATGQETQYF.

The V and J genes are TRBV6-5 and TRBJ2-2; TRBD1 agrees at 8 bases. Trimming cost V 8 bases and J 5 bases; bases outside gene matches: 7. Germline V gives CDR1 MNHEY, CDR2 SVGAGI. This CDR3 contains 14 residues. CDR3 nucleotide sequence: TGTGCCAGCGGGGCACAGGGGGGAACCGGGGAGCTGTTTTTT. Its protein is CASGAQGGTGELFF.

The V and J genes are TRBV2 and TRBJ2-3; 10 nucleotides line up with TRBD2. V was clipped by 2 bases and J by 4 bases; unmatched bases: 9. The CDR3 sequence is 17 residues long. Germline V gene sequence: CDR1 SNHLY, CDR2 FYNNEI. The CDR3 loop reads CASSEWPSGSSADTQYF. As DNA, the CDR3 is TGTGCCAGCAGTGAATGGCCTAGCGGGAGTTCGGCAGATACGCAGTATTTT.

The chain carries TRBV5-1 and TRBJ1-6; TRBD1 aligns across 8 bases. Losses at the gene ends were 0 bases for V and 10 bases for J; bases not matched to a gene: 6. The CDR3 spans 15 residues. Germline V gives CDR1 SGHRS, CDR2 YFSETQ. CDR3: CASSLGQGWDSPLHF. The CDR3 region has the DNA TGCGCCAGCAGCTTGGGACAGGGGTGGGACTCACCCCTCCACTTT.

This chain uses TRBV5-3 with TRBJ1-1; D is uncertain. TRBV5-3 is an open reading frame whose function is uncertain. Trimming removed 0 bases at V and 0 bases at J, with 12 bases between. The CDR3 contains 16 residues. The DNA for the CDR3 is TGTGCCAGAAGCTTGGAGGACCGGGGTCTGAACACTGAAGCTTTCTTT. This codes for CARSLEDRGLNTEAFF.

The CDR3 spells CASSPGIGTDTQYF. CDR3 bases: TGTGCCAGCTCACCAGGGATCGGCACAGATACGCAGTATTTT. V usage is TRBV18 and J usage is TRBJ2-3; the D is unclear. Germline CDR1 is KGHSH and CDR2 is LQKENI. V lost 2 bases and J 1 base, leaving 7 bases between the germline ends. This CDR3 spans 14 amino acids. Combining the CDR3 with reference TRBV18 and TRBJ2-3 gives the whole variable domain NAGVMQNPRHLVRRRGQEARLRCSPMKGHSHVYWYRQLPEEGLKFMVYLQKENIIDESGMPKERFSAEFPKEGPSILRIQQVVRGDSAAYFCASSPGIGTDTQYFGPGTRLTVL.

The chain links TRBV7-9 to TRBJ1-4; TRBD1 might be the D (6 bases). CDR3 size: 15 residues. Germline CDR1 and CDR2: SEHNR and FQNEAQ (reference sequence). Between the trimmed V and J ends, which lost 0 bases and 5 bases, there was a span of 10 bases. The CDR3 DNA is TGTGCCAGCAGCTTAGCAGGGGGGGTAAATGAAAAACTGTTTTTT. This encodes CASSLAGGVNEKLFF.

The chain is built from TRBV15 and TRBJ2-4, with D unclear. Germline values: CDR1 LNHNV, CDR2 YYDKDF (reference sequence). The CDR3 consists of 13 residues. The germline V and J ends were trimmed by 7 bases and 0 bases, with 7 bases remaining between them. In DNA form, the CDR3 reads TGTGCCACCAAAACGAAAGCCAAAAACATTCAGTACTTC. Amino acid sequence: CATKTKAKNIQYF.

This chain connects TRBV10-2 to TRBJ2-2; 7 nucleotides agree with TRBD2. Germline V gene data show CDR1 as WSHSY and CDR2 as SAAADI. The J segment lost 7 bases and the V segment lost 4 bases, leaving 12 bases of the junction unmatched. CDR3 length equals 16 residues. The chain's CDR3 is CASSGGGRGPGGELFF. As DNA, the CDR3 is TGCGCCAGCAGTGGTGGCGGGAGAGGACCCGGCGGGGAGCTGTTTTTT.

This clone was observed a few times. CDR3 coding DNA: TGTGCCGCCCGGGACAGGGAAGATTCACCCCTCCACTTT. Encoded protein: CAARDREDSPLHF. The V and J genes are TRBV19 and TRBJ1-6, with TRBD1 matching 9 bases. V lost 11 bases, J lost 8 bases, and 7 bases stayed unmatched. The germline V gene encodes CDR1 LNHDA and CDR2 SQIVND (reference sequence). The CDR3 length is 13 residues.

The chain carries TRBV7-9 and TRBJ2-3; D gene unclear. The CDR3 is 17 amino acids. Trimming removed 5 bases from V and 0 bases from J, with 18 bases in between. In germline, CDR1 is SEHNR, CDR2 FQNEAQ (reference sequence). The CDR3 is CASSPAPSSASTDTQYF. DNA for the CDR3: TGTGCCAGCAGCCCAGCCCCCAGCTCGGCTAGCACAGATACGCAGTATTTT.

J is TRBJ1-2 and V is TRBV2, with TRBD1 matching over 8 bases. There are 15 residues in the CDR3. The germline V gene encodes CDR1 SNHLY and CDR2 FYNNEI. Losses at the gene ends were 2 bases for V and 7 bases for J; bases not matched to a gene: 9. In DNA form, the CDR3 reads TGTGCCAGCAGTGAACAAGTGGCAGGGGGCTTTGGCTACACCTTC. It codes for CASSEQVAGGFGYTF.

Here the CDR3 DNA reads TGCGCCAGCAGCTGGCCGACGGCGGGGGGCCATTATGGGAACACCGGGGAGCTGTTTTTT. Its protein is CASSWPTAGGHYGNTGELFF. The J gene is TRBJ2-2, the V gene TRBV5-1; 8 nucleotides agree with TRBD2. Germline V gene sequence: CDR1 SGHRS, CDR2 YFSETQ. V lost 3 bases and J lost 1; bases outside the gene matches: 17. The CDR3 is made up of 20 amino acids.

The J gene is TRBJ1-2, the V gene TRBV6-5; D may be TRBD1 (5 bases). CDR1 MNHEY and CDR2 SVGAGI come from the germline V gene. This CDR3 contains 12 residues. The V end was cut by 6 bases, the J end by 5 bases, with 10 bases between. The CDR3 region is CASRIEGYGYTF. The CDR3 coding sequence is TGTGCCAGCAGGATAGAGGGGTATGGCTACACCTTC.

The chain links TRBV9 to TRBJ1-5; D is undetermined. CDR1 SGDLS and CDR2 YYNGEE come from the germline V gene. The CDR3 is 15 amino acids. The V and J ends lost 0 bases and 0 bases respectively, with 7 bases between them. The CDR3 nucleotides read TGTGCCAGCAGCGTAGAGGGAATTAGCAATCAGCCCCAGCATTTT. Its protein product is CASSVEGISNQPQHF.

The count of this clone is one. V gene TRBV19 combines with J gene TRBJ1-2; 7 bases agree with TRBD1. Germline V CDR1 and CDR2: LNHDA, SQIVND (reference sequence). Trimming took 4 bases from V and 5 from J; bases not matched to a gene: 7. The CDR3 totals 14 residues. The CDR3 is CASSTTGPRYGYTF. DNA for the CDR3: TGTGCCAGTAGTACGACAGGGCCGCGGTATGGCTACACCTTC.

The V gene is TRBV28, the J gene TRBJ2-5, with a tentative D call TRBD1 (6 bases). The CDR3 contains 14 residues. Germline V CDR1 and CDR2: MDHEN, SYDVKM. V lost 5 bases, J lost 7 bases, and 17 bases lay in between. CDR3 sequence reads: CASSLGTSRGTQYF. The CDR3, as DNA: TGTGCCAGCAGTCTTGGGACATCCAGGGGGACCCAGTACTTC.

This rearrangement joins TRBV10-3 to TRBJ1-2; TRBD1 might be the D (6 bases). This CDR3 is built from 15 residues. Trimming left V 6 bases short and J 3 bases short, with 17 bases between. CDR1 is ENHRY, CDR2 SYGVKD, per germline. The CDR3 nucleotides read TGTGCCATCAGGAACGGGGCAGGGGAGGACTATGGCTACACCTTC. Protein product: CAIRNGAGEDYGYTF.

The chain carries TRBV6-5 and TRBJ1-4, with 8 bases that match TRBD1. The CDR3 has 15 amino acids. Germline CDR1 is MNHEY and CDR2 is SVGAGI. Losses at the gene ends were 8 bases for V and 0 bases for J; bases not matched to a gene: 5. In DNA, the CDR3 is TGTGCCAGCCTTGGACAGGGAGCAACTAATGAAAAACTGTTTTTT. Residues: CASLGQGATNEKLFF.